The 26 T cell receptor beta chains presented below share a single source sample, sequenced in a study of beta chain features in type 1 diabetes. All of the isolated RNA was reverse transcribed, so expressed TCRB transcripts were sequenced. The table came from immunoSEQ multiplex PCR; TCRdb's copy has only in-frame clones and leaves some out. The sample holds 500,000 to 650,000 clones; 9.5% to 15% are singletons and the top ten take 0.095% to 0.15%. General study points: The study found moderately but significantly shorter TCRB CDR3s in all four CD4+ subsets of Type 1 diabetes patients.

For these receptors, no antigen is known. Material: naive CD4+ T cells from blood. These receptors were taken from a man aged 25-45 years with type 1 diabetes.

CDR3 in amino acids: CASSSSSQGPKNIQYF. The CDR3 DNA sequence: TGTGCCAGCAGTTCCAGCTCCCAGGGGCCCAAAAACATTCAGTACTTC. V is TRBV28 and J is TRBJ2-4; tentatively, D is TRBD1 (6 bases). V was cut by 4 bases and J by 2 bases, with 15 bases left in between. Germline-derived CDR1 and CDR2 are MDHEN and SYDVKM. This CDR3 has 16 residues.

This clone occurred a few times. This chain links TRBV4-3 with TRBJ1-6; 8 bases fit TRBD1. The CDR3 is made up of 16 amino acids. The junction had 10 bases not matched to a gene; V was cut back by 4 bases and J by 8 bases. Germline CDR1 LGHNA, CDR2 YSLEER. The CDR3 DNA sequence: TGCGCCAGCAGCCGGAACTCAGGGGGCAACGATTCACCCCTCCACTTT. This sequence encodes CASSRNSGGNDSPLHF.

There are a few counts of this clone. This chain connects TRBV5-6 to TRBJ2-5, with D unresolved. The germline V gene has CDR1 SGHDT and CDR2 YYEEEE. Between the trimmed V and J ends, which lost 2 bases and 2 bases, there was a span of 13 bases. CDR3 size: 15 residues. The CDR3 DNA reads TGTGCCAGCAGCTTACGTGGACCTGGGCAAGAGACCCAGTACTTC. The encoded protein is CASSLRGPGQETQYF.

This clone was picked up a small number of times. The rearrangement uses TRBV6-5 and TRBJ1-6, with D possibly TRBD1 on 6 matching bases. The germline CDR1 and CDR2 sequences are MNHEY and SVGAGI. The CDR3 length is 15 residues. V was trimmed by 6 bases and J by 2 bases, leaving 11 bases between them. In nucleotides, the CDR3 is TGTGCCAGCAGCGTCAGGGGAGCCTATAATTCACCCCTCCACTTT. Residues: CASSVRGAYNSPLHF.

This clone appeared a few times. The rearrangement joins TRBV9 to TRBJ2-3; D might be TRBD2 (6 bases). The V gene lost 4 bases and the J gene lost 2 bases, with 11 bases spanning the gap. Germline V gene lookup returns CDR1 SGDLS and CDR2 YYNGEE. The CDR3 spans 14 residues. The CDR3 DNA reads TGTGCCAGCAGCAAGGGACTTTCCACAGATACGCAGTATTTT. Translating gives CASSKGLSTDTQYF. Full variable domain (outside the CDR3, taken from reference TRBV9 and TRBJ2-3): DSGVTQTPKHLITATGQRVTLRCSPRSGDLSVYWYQQSLDQGLQFLIQYYNGEERAKGNILERFSAQQFPDLHSELNLSSLELGDSALYFCASSKGLSTDTQYFGPGTRLTVL.

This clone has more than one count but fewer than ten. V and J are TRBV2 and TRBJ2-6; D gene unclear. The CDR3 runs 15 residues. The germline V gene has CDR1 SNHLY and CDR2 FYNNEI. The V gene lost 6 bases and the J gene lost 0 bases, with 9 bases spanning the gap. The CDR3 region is CASRPGSSGANVLTF. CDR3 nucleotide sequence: TGTGCCAGCAGACCCGGGTCCTCTGGGGCCAACGTCCTGACTTTC.

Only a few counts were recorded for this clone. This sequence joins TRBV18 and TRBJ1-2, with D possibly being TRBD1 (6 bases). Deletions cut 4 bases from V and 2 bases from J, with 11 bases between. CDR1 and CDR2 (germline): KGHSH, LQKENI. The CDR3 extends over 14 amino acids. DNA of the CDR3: TGTGCCAGCTCACTACAGGGCCCGAACTATGGCTACACCTTC. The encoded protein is CASSLQGPNYGYTF.

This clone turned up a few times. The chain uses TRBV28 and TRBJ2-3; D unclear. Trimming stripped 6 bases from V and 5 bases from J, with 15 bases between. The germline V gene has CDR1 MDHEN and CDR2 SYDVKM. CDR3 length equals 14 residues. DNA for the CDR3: TGTGCCAGCAGCCCCCAGCTGATGAAAGATACGCAGTATTTT. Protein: CASSPQLMKDTQYF.

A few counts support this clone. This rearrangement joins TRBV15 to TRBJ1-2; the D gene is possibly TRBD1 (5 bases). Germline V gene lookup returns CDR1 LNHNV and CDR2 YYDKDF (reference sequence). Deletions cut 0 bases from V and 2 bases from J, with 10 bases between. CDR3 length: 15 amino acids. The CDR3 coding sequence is TGTGCCACCAGCAGAGATGGCGGGGGAAACTATGGCTACACCTTC. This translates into CATSRDGGGNYGYTF.

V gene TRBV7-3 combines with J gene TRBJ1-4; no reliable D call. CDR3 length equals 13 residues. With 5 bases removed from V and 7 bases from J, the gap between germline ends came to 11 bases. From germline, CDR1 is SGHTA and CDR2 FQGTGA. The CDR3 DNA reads TGTGCCAGCAGCCCCGGGCCCGGTGAAAAACTGTTTTTT. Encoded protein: CASSPGPGEKLFF. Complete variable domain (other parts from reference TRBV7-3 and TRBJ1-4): GAGVSQTPSNKVTEKGKYVELRCDPISGHTALYWYRQSLGQGPEFLIYFQGTGAADDSGLPNDRFFAVRPEGSVSTLKIQRTERGDSAVYLCASSPGPGEKLFFGSGTQLSVL.

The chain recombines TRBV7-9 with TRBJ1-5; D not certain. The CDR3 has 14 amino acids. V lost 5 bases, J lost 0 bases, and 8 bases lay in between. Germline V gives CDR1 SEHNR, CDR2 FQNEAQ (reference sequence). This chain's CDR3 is CASSPSTSNQPQHF. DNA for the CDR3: TGTGCCAGCAGCCCCTCGACTAGCAATCAGCCCCAGCATTTT.

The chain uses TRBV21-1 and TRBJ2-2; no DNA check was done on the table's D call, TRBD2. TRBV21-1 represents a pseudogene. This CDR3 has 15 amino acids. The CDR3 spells CASSLLLKYTGELFF. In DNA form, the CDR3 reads TGTGCCAGCAGCCTCCTTCTAAAATACACCGGGGAGCTGTTTTTT.

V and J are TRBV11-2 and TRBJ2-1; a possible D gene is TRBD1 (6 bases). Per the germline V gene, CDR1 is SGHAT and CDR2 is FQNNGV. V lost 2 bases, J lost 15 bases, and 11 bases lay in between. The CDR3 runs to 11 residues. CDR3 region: CASSLQGLLFF. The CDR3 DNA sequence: TGTGCCAGCAGCTTACAGGGGCTGTTGTTCTTC. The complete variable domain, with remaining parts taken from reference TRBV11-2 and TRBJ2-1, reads EAGVAQSPRYKIIEKRQSVAFWCNPISGHATLYWYQQILGQGPKLLIQFQNNGVVDDSQLPKDRFSAERLKGVDSTLKIQPAKLEDSAVYLCASSLQGLLFFGPGTRLTVL.

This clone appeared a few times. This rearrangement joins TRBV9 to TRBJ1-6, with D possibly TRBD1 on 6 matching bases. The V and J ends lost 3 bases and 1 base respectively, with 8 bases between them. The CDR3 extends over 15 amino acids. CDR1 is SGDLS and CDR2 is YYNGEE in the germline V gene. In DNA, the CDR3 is TGTGCCAGCAGCGGAGGGGGTTCCTATAATTCACCCCTCCACTTT. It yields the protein CASSGGGSYNSPLHF.

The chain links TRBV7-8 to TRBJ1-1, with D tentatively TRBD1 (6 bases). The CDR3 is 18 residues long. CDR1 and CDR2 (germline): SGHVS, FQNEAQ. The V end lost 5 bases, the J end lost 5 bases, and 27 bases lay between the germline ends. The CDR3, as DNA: TGTGCCAGCAGCCTCCAACGGTGGGGGGGCGAACGCTTGACTGAAGCTTTCTTT. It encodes CASSLQRWGGERLTEAFF.

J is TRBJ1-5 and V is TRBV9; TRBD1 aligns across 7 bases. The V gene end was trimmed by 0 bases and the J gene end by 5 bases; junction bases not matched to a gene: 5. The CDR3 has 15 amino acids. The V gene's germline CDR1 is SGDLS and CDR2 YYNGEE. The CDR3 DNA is TGTGCCAGCAGCGTAGGGACAGGTCAGCATCAGCCCCAGCATTTT. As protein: CASSVGTGQHQPQHF.

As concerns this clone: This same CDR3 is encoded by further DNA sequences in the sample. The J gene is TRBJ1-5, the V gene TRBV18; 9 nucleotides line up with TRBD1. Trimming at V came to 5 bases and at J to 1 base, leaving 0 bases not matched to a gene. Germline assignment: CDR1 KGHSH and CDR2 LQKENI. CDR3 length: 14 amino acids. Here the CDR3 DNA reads TGTGCCAGCTCAGGGACAGGGAGCAATCAGCCCCAGCATTTT. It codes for CASSGTGSNQPQHF. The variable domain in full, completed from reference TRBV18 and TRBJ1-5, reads NAGVMQNPRHLVRRRGQEARLRCSPMKGHSHVYWYRQLPEEGLKFMVYLQKENIIDESGMPKERFSAEFPKEGPSILRIQQVVRGDSAAYFCASSGTGSNQPQHFGDGTRLSIL.

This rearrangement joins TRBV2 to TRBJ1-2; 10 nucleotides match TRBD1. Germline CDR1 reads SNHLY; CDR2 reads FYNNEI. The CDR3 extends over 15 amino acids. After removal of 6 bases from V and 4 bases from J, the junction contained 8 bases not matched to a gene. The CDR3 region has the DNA TGTGCCAGCAGCAAGGACAGGGGGGAAGCCTATGGCTACACCTTC. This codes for CASSKDRGEAYGYTF.

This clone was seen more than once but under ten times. CDR3 sequence reads: CASSQRPGTGYNEQFF. CDR3 in DNA: TGCGCCAGCAGCCAGCGTCCCGGGACAGGTTACAATGAGCAGTTCTTC. This chain uses TRBV4-3 with TRBJ2-1; 8 bases map to TRBD1. The germline V gene encodes CDR1 LGHNA and CDR2 YSLEER. Trimming removed 3 bases from V and 4 bases from J; junction bases left unmatched: 8. This CDR3 contains 16 residues.

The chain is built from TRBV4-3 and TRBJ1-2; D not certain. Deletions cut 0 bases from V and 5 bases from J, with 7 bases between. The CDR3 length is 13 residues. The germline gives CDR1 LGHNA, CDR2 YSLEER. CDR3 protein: CASSQDLAYGYTF. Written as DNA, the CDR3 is TGCGCCAGCAGCCAAGATCTTGCGTATGGCTACACCTTC.

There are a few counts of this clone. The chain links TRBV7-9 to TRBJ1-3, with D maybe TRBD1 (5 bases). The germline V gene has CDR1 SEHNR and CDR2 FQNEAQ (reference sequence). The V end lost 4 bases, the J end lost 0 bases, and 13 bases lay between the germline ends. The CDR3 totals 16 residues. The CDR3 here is CASSSRDGNSGNTIYF. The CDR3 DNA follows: TGTGCCAGCAGCTCCCGGGACGGCAACTCTGGAAACACCATATATTTT. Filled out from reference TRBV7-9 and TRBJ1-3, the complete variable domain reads DTGVSQNPRHKITKRGQNVTFRCDPISEHNRLYWYRQTLGQGPEFLTYFQNEAQLEKSRLLSDRFSAERPKGSFSTLEIQRTEQGDSAMYLCASSSRDGNSGNTIYFGEGSWLTVV.

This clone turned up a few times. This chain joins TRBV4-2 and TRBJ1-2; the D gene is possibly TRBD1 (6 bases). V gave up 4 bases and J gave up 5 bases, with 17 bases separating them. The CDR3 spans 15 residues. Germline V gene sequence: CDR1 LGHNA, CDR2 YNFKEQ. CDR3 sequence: CASSPSGVEGYGYTF. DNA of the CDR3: TGTGCCAGCAGCCCCTCAGGGGTAGAGGGATATGGCTACACCTTC.

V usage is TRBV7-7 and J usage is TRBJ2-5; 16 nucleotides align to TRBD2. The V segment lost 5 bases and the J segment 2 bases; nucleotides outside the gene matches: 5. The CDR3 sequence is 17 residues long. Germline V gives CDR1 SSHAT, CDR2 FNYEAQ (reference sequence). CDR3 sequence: CASSPGTSGGEQETQYF. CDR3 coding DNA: TGTGCCAGCAGCCCTGGGACTAGCGGGGGGGAACAAGAGACCCAGTACTTC. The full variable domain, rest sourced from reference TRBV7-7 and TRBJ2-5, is GAGVSQSPRYKVTKRGQDVTLRCDPISSHATLYWYQQALGQGPEFLTYFNYEAQPDKSGLPSDRFSAERPEGSISTLTIQRTEQRDSAMYRCASSPGTSGGEQETQYFGPGTRLLVL.

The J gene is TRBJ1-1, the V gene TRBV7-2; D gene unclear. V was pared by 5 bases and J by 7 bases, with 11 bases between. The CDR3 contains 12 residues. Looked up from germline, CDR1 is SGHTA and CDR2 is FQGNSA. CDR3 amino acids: CASSPSEGEAFF. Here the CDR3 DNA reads TGTGCCAGCAGCCCTTCGGAGGGTGAAGCTTTCTTT.

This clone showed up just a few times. DNA for the CDR3: TGTGCCAGCAGCCAAGCAGTAGGGGGGAATTCACCCCTCCACTTT. Its protein is CASSQAVGGNSPLHF. V gene TRBV14 combines with J gene TRBJ1-6, with D possibly TRBD1 on 6 matching bases. Trimming cost V 1 base and J 7 bases, with 11 bases left between them. This CDR3 is built from 15 residues. The germline gives CDR1 SGHDN, CDR2 FVKESK.

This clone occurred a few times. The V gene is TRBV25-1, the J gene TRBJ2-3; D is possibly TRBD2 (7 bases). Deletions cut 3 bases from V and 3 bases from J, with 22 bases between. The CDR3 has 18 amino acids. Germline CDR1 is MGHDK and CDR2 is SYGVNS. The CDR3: CASSDTSTVAGATDTQYF. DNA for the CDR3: TGTGCCAGCAGTGATACCAGCACCGTGGCGGGGGCTACAGATACGCAGTATTTT. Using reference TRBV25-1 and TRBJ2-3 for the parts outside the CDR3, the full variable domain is EADIYQTPRYLVIGTGKKITLECSQTMGHDKMYWYQQDPGMELHLIHYSYGVNSTEKGDLSSESTVSRIRTEHFPLTLESARPSHTSQYLCASSDTSTVAGATDTQYFGPGTRLTVL.